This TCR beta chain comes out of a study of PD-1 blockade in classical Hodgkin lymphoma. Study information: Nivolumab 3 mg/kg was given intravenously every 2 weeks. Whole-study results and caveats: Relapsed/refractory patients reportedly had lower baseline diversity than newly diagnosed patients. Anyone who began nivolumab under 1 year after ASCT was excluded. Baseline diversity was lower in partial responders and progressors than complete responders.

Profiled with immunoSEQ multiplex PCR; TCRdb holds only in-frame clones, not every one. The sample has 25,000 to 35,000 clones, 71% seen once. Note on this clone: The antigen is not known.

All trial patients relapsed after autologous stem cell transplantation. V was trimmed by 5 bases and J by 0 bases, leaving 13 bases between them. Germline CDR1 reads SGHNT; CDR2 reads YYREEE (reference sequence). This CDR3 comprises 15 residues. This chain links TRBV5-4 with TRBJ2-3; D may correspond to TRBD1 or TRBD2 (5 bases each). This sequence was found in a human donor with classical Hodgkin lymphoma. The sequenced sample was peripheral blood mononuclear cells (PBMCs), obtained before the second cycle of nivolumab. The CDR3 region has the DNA TGTGCCAGCAGGGCCGGGACGGCTAGCACAGATACGCAGTATTTT. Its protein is CASRAGTASTDTQYF.